The rows below give T cell receptor beta chains drawn from one sample of a study of T cell clones after liver transplantation. The table came from immunoSEQ multiplex PCR; TCRdb's copy has only in-frame clones and leaves some out. The sample yields over 50,000 clones, about 88% seen once. The sequenced sample was CD4+ T cells from blood, obtained before liver transplant. The source is a human donor who received a liver transplant. CDR3s include the opening cysteine and the closing phenylalanine or tryptophan. Each record gives: J gene, V gene, clone size, D gene, CDR3 protein, CDR3 DNA. The D gene is left open where the match is weak. Clone size appears in some rows only: once, few, many, or a class for an expanded clone.

J gene: TRBJ1-6
V gene: TRBV6-5
clone size: once
D gene: TRBD1
CDR3 protein: CASSYSRDRYSPLHF
CDR3 DNA: TGTGCCAGCAGTTACAGTCGGGACAGATATTCACCCCTCCACTTT

J gene: TRBJ2-7
V gene: TRBV5-1
clone size: .
D gene: .
CDR3 protein: CASSLRRGEYEQYF
CDR3 DNA: TGCGCCAGCAGCTTAAGGCGGGGCGAGTACGAGCAGTACTTC

J gene: TRBJ2-2
V gene: TRBV6-1
clone size: once
D gene: TRBD2
CDR3 protein: CASSGGDPSGGTGELFF
CDR3 DNA: TGTGCCAGCAGTGGGGGAGATCCTAGCGGGGGCACCGGGGAGCTGTTTTTT

J gene: TRBJ2-3
V gene: TRBV6-4
clone size: .
D gene: .
CDR3 protein: CASSDSPGATDTQYF
CDR3 DNA: TGTGCCAGCAGTGACTCCCCGGGGGCTACAGATACGCAGTATTTT

J gene: TRBJ2-1
V gene: TRBV6-5
clone size: .
D gene: .
CDR3 protein: CASQLAAYNEQFF
CDR3 DNA: TGTGCCAGCCAACTAGCTGCCTACAATGAGCAGTTCTTC

J gene: TRBJ2-7
V gene: TRBV18
clone size: few
D gene: .
CDR3 protein: CASSGGTYEQYF
CDR3 DNA: TGTGCCAGCTCCGGGGGAACCTACGAGCAGTACTTC

J gene: TRBJ2-1
V gene: TRBV12-5
clone size: .
D gene: .
CDR3 protein: CASALNPPHEQFF
CDR3 DNA: TGTGCTAGTGCCCTCAACCCACCCCATGAGCAGTTCTTC

J gene: TRBJ1-1
V gene: TRBV27
clone size: .
D gene: .
CDR3 protein: CASRPDRRMNTEAFF
CDR3 DNA: TGTGCCAGCAGACCTGACAGAAGGATGAACACTGAAGCTTTCTTT

J gene: TRBJ1-2
V gene: TRBV5-6
clone size: .
D gene: TRBD1
CDR3 protein: CASSRWTGRGAGYTF
CDR3 DNA: TGTGCCAGCAGCCGATGGACAGGGAGGGGGGCCGGCTACACCTTC

J gene: TRBJ2-1
V gene: TRBV5-4
clone size: .
D gene: TRBD2
CDR3 protein: CASSLPSRGAGVGNEQFF
CDR3 DNA: TGTGCCAGCAGCTTGCCCTCCCGGGGAGCGGGAGTAGGTAATGAGCAGTTCTTC

J gene: TRBJ1-2
V gene: TRBV5-4
clone size: .
D gene: .
CDR3 protein: CASSLGGRDGYTF
CDR3 DNA: TGTGCCAGCAGCTTAGGGGGTCGGGATGGCTACACCTTC

J gene: TRBJ2-2
V gene: TRBV18
clone size: .
D gene: .
CDR3 protein: CASLLNGAALTGELFF
CDR3 DNA: TGTGCCAGCCTACTAAACGGAGCGGCCCTCACCGGGGAGCTGTTTTTT

J gene: TRBJ2-7
V gene: TRBV27
clone size: .
D gene: .
CDR3 protein: CASSFGGGRTEQYF
CDR3 DNA: TGTGCCAGCAGTTTCGGAGGGGGTCGGACCGAGCAGTACTTC

J gene: TRBJ2-5
V gene: TRBV19
clone size: .
D gene: .
CDR3 protein: CASSPTRAYQETQYF
CDR3 DNA: TGTGCCAGTAGCCCGACACGGGCGTATCAAGAGACCCAGTACTTC

J gene: TRBJ2-3
V gene: TRBV7-2
clone size: .
D gene: TRBD2
CDR3 protein: CASSQGLAADTQYF
CDR3 DNA: TGTGCCAGCAGCCAGGGACTAGCGGCAGATACGCAGTATTTT

J gene: TRBJ2-1
V gene: TRBV27
clone size: few
D gene: TRBD1
CDR3 protein: CASSLDRGSDEQFF
CDR3 DNA: TGTGCCAGCAGTCTGGACAGGGGGAGCGATGAGCAGTTCTTC

J gene: TRBJ2-7
V gene: TRBV5-1
clone size: .
D gene: .
CDR3 protein: CASSLVPGSYEQYF
CDR3 DNA: TGCGCCAGCAGCTTGGTGCCAGGTTCCTACGAGCAGTACTTC

J gene: TRBJ2-1
V gene: TRBV18
clone size: .
D gene: .
CDR3 protein: CASSLLSASVSYNEQFF
CDR3 DNA: TGTGCCAGCTCACTCTTATCTGCTAGCGTCTCCTACAATGAGCAGTTCTTC

J gene: TRBJ1-5
V gene: TRBV28
clone size: .
D gene: .
CDR3 protein: CASSSGDQPQHF
CDR3 DNA: TGTGCCAGCAGTTCAGGGGATCAGCCCCAGCATTTT

J gene: TRBJ2-3
V gene: TRBV7-2
clone size: .
D gene: .
CDR3 protein: CASSSLRGADTQYF
CDR3 DNA: TGTGCCAGCAGCTCCCTTAGGGGAGCAGATACGCAGTATTTT

J gene: TRBJ1-1
V gene: TRBV10-3
clone size: .
D gene: .
CDR3 protein: CAISRTVNTEAFF
CDR3 DNA: TGTGCCATCAGTAGGACAGTGAACACTGAAGCTTTCTTT

J gene: TRBJ2-1
V gene: TRBV4-3
clone size: .
D gene: .
CDR3 protein: CASSQDGGRRQFF
CDR3 DNA: TGCGCCAGCAGCCAAGACGGCGGGCGACGGCAGTTCTTC

J gene: TRBJ2-3
V gene: TRBV7-3
clone size: .
D gene: .
CDR3 protein: CASSSSSRADTQYF
CDR3 DNA: TGTGCCAGCAGCTCCTCATCTAGGGCAGATACGCAGTATTTT

J gene: TRBJ2-3
V gene: TRBV7-2
clone size: .
D gene: TRBD2
CDR3 protein: CASSFPGGGMADTQYF
CDR3 DNA: TGTGCCAGCAGTTTCCCTGGCGGGGGGATGGCAGATACGCAGTATTTT

J gene: TRBJ2-7
V gene: TRBV19
clone size: .
D gene: .
CDR3 protein: CASSIRQSSYEQYF
CDR3 DNA: TGTGCCAGTAGTATCCGTCAGTCCTCCTACGAGCAGTACTTC

J gene: TRBJ1-1
V gene: TRBV18
clone size: .
D gene: TRBD1
CDR3 protein: CASSQDRGGTEAFF
CDR3 DNA: TGTGCCAGCTCACAAGACAGGGGTGGGACTGAAGCTTTCTTT

J gene: TRBJ1-3
V gene: TRBV5-1
clone size: .
D gene: .
CDR3 protein: CASSAGSGNTIYF
CDR3 DNA: TGCGCCAGCAGTGCAGGGAGTGGAAACACCATATATTTT

J gene: TRBJ2-7
V gene: TRBV5-4
clone size: .
D gene: TRBD1
CDR3 protein: CASSFTGQGRREQYF
CDR3 DNA: TGTGCCAGCAGCTTCACTGGACAGGGGAGGAGGGAGCAGTACTTC

J gene: TRBJ2-7
V gene: TRBV5-6
clone size: .
D gene: .
CDR3 protein: CASSLGRRGSTYEQYF
CDR3 DNA: TGTGCCAGCAGCTTGGGGAGGCGGGGATCAACCTACGAGCAGTACTTC

J gene: TRBJ2-5
V gene: TRBV28
clone size: .
D gene: .
CDR3 protein: CASTRGVSETQYF
CDR3 DNA: TGTGCCAGCACCCGGGGAGTTTCGGAGACCCAGTACTTC

J gene: TRBJ2-3
V gene: TRBV6-5
clone size: .
D gene: .
CDR3 protein: CASNRGRTDTQYF
CDR3 DNA: TGTGCCAGCAACCGGGGGCGCACAGATACGCAGTATTTT

J gene: TRBJ2-2
V gene: TRBV4-1
clone size: few
D gene: .
CDR3 protein: CASSQILGELFF
CDR3 DNA: TGCGCCAGCAGCCAAATCTTGGGGGAGCTGTTTTTT

J gene: TRBJ2-7
V gene: TRBV19
clone size: .
D gene: TRBD2
CDR3 protein: CASSRLAGDMYEQYF
CDR3 DNA: TGTGCCAGTAGTCGACTAGCGGGAGATATGTACGAGCAGTACTTC

J gene: TRBJ2-1
V gene: TRBV7-3
clone size: .
D gene: .
CDR3 protein: CASSSDINNEQFF
CDR3 DNA: TGTGCCAGCAGCTCGGACATAAACAATGAGCAGTTCTTC

J gene: TRBJ1-2
V gene: TRBV7-9
clone size: .
D gene: .
CDR3 protein: CASSLNGDGYTF
CDR3 DNA: TGTGCCAGCAGCTTAAACGGGGATGGCTACACCTTC

J gene: TRBJ2-7
V gene: TRBV28
clone size: .
D gene: .
CDR3 protein: CASSLERQRAFF
CDR3 DNA: TGTGCCAGCAGTTTAGAGAGGCAGCGTGCGTTTTTC

J gene: TRBJ2-7
V gene: TRBV25-1
clone size: .
D gene: TRBD2
CDR3 protein: CASSEYSGGQYF
CDR3 DNA: TGTGCCAGCAGTGAATATTCGGGGGGGCAGTACTTC

J gene: TRBJ2-7
V gene: TRBV11-3
clone size: .
D gene: TRBD1
CDR3 protein: CASSFDRGEQYF
CDR3 DNA: TGTGCCAGCAGCTTTGACAGGGGCGAGCAGTACTTC

J gene: TRBJ2-7
V gene: TRBV30
clone size: once
D gene: .
CDR3 protein: CAWSKGLTYEQYF
CDR3 DNA: TGTGCCTGGAGTAAAGGACTAACCTACGAGCAGTACTTC

J gene: TRBJ2-7
V gene: TRBV19
clone size: .
D gene: .
CDR3 protein: CASSTHPYEQYF
CDR3 DNA: TGTGCCAGTAGTACCCACCCCTACGAGCAGTACTTC

J gene: TRBJ1-2
V gene: TRBV20-1
clone size: .
D gene: .
CDR3 protein: CSARGVHGYTF
CDR3 DNA: TGCAGTGCTAGGGGGGTTCATGGCTACACCTTC

J gene: TRBJ1-5
V gene: TRBV5-1
clone size: .
D gene: .
CDR3 protein: CASSLKGGGNQPQHF
CDR3 DNA: TGCGCCAGCAGCCTGAAAGGTGGTGGCAATCAGCCCCAGCATTTT

J gene: TRBJ2-3
V gene: TRBV11-3
clone size: .
D gene: TRBD1
CDR3 protein: CASSTGVDTQYF
CDR3 DNA: TGTGCCAGTTCGACAGGGGTAGATACGCAGTATTTT

J gene: TRBJ2-2
V gene: TRBV7-2
clone size: .
D gene: .
CDR3 protein: CASSLASRPTGELFF
CDR3 DNA: TGTGCCAGCAGCTTAGCCTCTCGGCCCACCGGGGAGCTGTTTTTT

J gene: TRBJ2-3
V gene: TRBV11-2
clone size: .
D gene: .
CDR3 protein: CASSPGDLTQYF
CDR3 DNA: TGTGCCAGCAGCCCAGGGGACCTAACGCAGTATTTT

J gene: TRBJ1-2
V gene: TRBV19
clone size: .
D gene: TRBD1
CDR3 protein: CASRPGQYLAAYGYTF
CDR3 DNA: TGTGCCAGTAGACCGGGACAGTACCTTGCGGCCTATGGCTACACCTTC

J gene: TRBJ1-3
V gene: TRBV18
clone size: .
D gene: .
CDR3 protein: CASSQGRSSGNTIYF
CDR3 DNA: TGTGCCAGCTCACAGGGGCGCTCCTCTGGAAACACCATATATTTT

J gene: TRBJ2-1
V gene: TRBV28
clone size: .
D gene: .
CDR3 protein: CASSLWLGEQFF
CDR3 DNA: TGTGCCAGCAGTTTATGGTTGGGTGAGCAGTTCTTC

J gene: TRBJ2-5
V gene: TRBV18
clone size: .
D gene: .
CDR3 protein: CASSLGIGETQYF
CDR3 DNA: TGTGCCAGCTCACTGGGGATTGGAGAGACCCAGTACTTC

J gene: TRBJ2-5
V gene: TRBV7-6
clone size: .
D gene: TRBD2
CDR3 protein: CASSLGTPQSGGETQYF
CDR3 DNA: TGTGCCAGCAGCTTAGGAACCCCACAGAGCGGGGGTGAGACCCAGTACTTC

J gene: TRBJ2-7
V gene: TRBV30
clone size: .
D gene: .
CDR3 protein: CAWSVQKGEQYF
CDR3 DNA: TGTGCCTGGAGTGTCCAGAAGGGCGAGCAGTACTTC